What follows are 25 T cell receptor beta chains derived from one specimen sequenced in a study of T cells after yellow fever vaccination. TCRdb passed the 5' RACE reads through MiXCR, listing each CDR3 protein once. This table has about 210,000 distinct CDR3 sequences, around 6.7% appearing once. The material was CD4+ T cells sorted from PBMCs, obtained on the day of the yellow fever booster vaccination. These TCRs come from a man aged 25-40 years who received the YFV17D yellow fever vaccine.

This clonotype occurred a few times. This chain links TRBV5-1 with TRBJ2-2; 7 bases align to TRBD2. CDR1 is SGHRS, CDR2 YFSETQ, per germline. The CDR3 is 16 amino acids. The ends lost 1 base at V and 3 bases at J; junction bases unmatched: 6. The CDR3 loop is CASSLFVGGDTGELFF. Here the CDR3 DNA reads TGCGCCAGCAGCTTGTTCGTGGGAGGGGACACCGGGGAGCTGTTTTTT.

This clonotype came up many times. The V gene is TRBV7-6, the J gene TRBJ1-1; 7 nucleotides agree with TRBD1. The CDR3 runs to 14 residues. CDR1 is SGHVS, CDR2 FNYEAQ, per germline. V shed 6 bases, J shed 1 base, and the junction held 5 bases outside the gene matches. The CDR3 region has the DNA TGTGCCAGCAGGTCCCAGGGGGGGAACACTGAAGCTTTCTTT. Protein sequence: CASRSQGGNTEAFF.

This clonotype has only a few counts. This chain connects TRBV4-3 to TRBJ2-1, with 9 positions matching TRBD2. The junction had 4 bases not matched to a gene; V was cut back by 5 bases and J by 2 bases. CDR1 LGHNA and CDR2 YSLEER come from the germline V gene. The CDR3 runs to 15 residues. CDR3 region: CASSASGRTYNEQFF. For the CDR3, the DNA is TGCGCCAGCAGCGCGAGCGGGAGGACCTACAATGAGCAGTTCTTC.

This clonotype has a handful of counts. The chain combines TRBV3-1 with TRBJ2-1; 13 nucleotides match TRBD2. The trim removed 4 bases at V and 10 bases at J, leaving 10 bases unmatched. Germline CDR1 LGHDT, CDR2 YNNKEL (reference sequence). CDR3 length: 16 amino acids. The CDR3: CASSPFGLAGVLEQFF. In DNA, the CDR3 is TGTGCCAGCAGCCCCTTTGGACTAGCGGGAGTCCTAGAGCAGTTCTTC.

CDR3 sequence: CASSPDRALYNEQFF. The CDR3 DNA sequence: TGTGCCAGCAGCCCGGACAGGGCGCTCTACAATGAGCAGTTCTTC. The rearrangement links TRBV7-3 to TRBJ2-1; 8 bases agree with TRBD1. Trimming removed 5 bases from V and 3 bases from J; junction bases left unmatched: 6. Germline V gene data show CDR1 as SGHTA and CDR2 as FQGTGA. The CDR3 spans 15 residues. The complete variable domain, with remaining parts taken from reference TRBV7-3 and TRBJ2-1, reads GAGVSQTPSNKVTEKGKYVELRCDPISGHTALYWYRQSLGQGPEFLIYFQGTGAADDSGLPNDRFFAVRPEGSVSTLKIQRTERGDSAVYLCASSPDRALYNEQFFGPGTRLTVL.

This clonotype was found many times. The chain carries TRBV20-1 and TRBJ2-7; TRBD2 might be the D (6 bases). Per germline, CDR1 DFQATT and CDR2 SNEGSKA (reference sequence). This CDR3 is built from 13 residues. V lost 7 bases, J lost 2 bases, and 15 bases lay in between. The CDR3 DNA sequence: TGCAGTGTTTCGACCGGGAGTCCCTACGAGCAGTACTTC. This gives the protein CSVSTGSPYEQYF.

This chain uses TRBV29-1 with TRBJ2-2, with 11 positions matching TRBD2. V lost 4 bases to trimming and J lost 5 bases; unmatched junction nucleotides: 3. The germline CDR1 and CDR2 sequences are SQVTM and ANQGSEA. This CDR3 region has 14 residues. CDR3 residues: CSVVTSGSTGELFF. In DNA form, the CDR3 reads TGCAGCGTTGTTACTAGCGGGAGTACCGGGGAGCTGTTTTTT.

This chain connects TRBV20-1 to TRBJ1-2; possibly TRBD1 for D (6 bases). The CDR3 length is 12 residues. Germline V gives CDR1 DFQATT, CDR2 SNEGSKA (reference sequence). Between the trimmed V and J ends, which lost 1 base and 6 bases, there was a span of 9 bases. This CDR3 is CSARGGGDGYTF. The CDR3 region has the DNA TGCAGTGCTAGAGGGGGGGGCGATGGCTACACCTTC.

The sample holds a few counts of this clonotype. The chain employs TRBV11-2 and TRBJ2-3; 9 bases are shared with TRBD2. After removal of 5 bases from V and 1 base from J, the junction contained 13 bases not matched to a gene. CDR1 and CDR2 (germline): SGHAT, FQNNGV. CDR3 length equals 18 residues. The CDR3 loop is CASSRPRREGRGTDTQYF. CDR3 bases: TGTGCCAGCAGCCGCCCAAGGCGGGAGGGCCGGGGCACAGATACGCAGTATTTT.

The sample holds many counts of this clonotype. The rearrangement joins TRBV9 to TRBJ2-7; no clear D. V lost 7 bases to trimming and J lost 4 bases, with 0 bases between them. This CDR3 spans 8 amino acids. Germline lookup yields CDR1 SGDLS and CDR2 YYNGEE. The CDR3 DNA is TGTGCCAGCTACGAGCAGTACTTC. Translating it yields CASYEQYF.

The chain has TRBV5-1 and TRBJ2-1, with a possible D match to TRBD2 (5 bases). V lost 4 bases and J lost 0, with 11 bases in between. The CDR3 is 15 amino acids. Germline CDR1 and CDR2: SGHRS and YFSETQ. Here the CDR3 DNA reads TGCGCCAGCAGCCTGGGAGATCCCTCCTACAATGAGCAGTTCTTC. It specifies CASSLGDPSYNEQFF.

This clonotype was observed a handful of times. V and J are TRBV7-9 and TRBJ1-2; weak D call: TRBD1 (5 bases). V gave up 5 bases and J gave up 8 bases, with 15 bases separating them. Germline lookup yields CDR1 SEHNR and CDR2 FQNEAQ (reference sequence). The CDR3 contains 13 residues. CDR3 sequence (DNA): TGTGCCAGCAGCCCCGAGTGGTGGGGGGGCTACACCTTC. Translating gives CASSPEWWGGYTF.

This clonotype has a count of ten or more. V is TRBV5-1 and J is TRBJ2-3; 7 bases match TRBD2. Trimming took 0 bases from V and 2 from J; bases not matched to a gene: 6. Germline assignment: CDR1 SGHRS and CDR2 YFSETQ. CDR3 length: 16 amino acids. CDR3 sequence: CASSLATSVVTDTQYF. In DNA form, the CDR3 reads TGCGCCAGCAGCTTGGCTACTAGCGTGGTCACAGATACGCAGTATTTT.

Only a few counts were recorded for this clonotype. The J gene is TRBJ2-5, the V gene TRBV5-1; D might be TRBD1 or TRBD2, each matching 5 bases. The length of the CDR3 is 15 residues. V was trimmed by 2 bases and J by 1 base, leaving 12 bases between them. Germline CDR1 and CDR2: SGHRS and YFSETQ. The CDR3 sequence: CASSLGTLAQETQYF. The CDR3 DNA sequence: TGCGCCAGCAGCTTAGGGACGTTAGCCCAAGAGACCCAGTACTTC.

This clonotype was detected ten times or more. V is TRBV25-1 and J is TRBJ2-1; TRBD2 might be the D (6 bases). CDR1 is MGHDK and CDR2 is SYGVNS in the germline V gene. The CDR3 length is 12 residues. Trimming pared 3 bases from V and 8 bases from J, leaving 8 bases between. In DNA form, the CDR3 reads TGTGCCAGCAGTGAGCGGGGATATGAGCAGTTCTTC. Protein: CASSERGYEQFF.

Only a few counts were recorded for this clonotype. CDR3: CAISDRATLYNEQFF. CDR3 DNA sequence: TGTGCCATCAGTGATCGGGCGACCCTATACAATGAGCAGTTCTTC. The genes are TRBV10-3 and TRBJ2-1; D is undetermined. The length of the CDR3 is 15 residues. V lost 3 bases to trimming and J lost 4 bases, with 13 bases between them. Germline values: CDR1 ENHRY, CDR2 SYGVKD.

The rearrangement uses TRBV20-1 and TRBJ1-1, with 8 positions matching TRBD1. The junction had 9 bases not matched to a gene; V was cut back by 6 bases and J by 6 bases. Germline values: CDR1 DFQATT, CDR2 SNEGSKA (reference sequence). This CDR3 is built from 13 residues. The CDR3 loop is CSARTGLVPEAFF. The CDR3 bases are TGCAGTGCGCGGACAGGGTTGGTGCCTGAAGCTTTCTTT.

Notes on this clonotype: Sequence at one end of the junction differs from germline and may be a read error. The rearrangement joins TRBV18 to TRBJ2-5; D ambiguous. From germline, CDR1 is KGHSH and CDR2 LQKENI. This CDR3 is built from 16 residues. The DNA of the CDR3 is TGTGCCAGCTCACCCACGTTCGTACAGTACCACGAGACCCAGTACTTC. This encodes CASSPTFVQYHETQYF.

The chain uses TRBV27 and TRBJ2-7; unclear D gene. The germline V and J ends were trimmed by 5 bases and 4 bases, with 12 bases remaining between them. This CDR3 has 13 residues. Germline V gene sequence: CDR1 MNHEY, CDR2 SMNVEV (reference sequence). The CDR3: CASSRIPHYEQYF. For the CDR3, the DNA is TGTGCCAGCAGTCGGATACCCCATTACGAGCAGTACTTC.

This clonotype came up many times. The V gene is TRBV12-3 or TRBV12-4, the J gene TRBJ2-1; the D is unclear. This CDR3 region has 14 residues. The V and J ends lost 3 bases and 4 bases respectively, with 10 bases between them. The CDR3: CASSFSPPYNEQFF. The CDR3 region has the DNA TGTGCCAGCAGTTTCTCTCCCCCTTACAATGAGCAGTTCTTC.

This clonotype was counted many times. The V and J genes are TRBV12-3 or TRBV12-4 and TRBJ2-1, with 7 bases lining up with TRBD2. Trimming cost V 5 bases and J 0 bases; bases outside gene matches: 7. This CDR3 is 16 amino acids long. CDR3 DNA sequence: TGTGCCAGCAGTCCCGCCGGGACTAACTCCTACAATGAGCAGTTCTTC. Translated: CASSPAGTNSYNEQFF.

The chain employs TRBV5-6 and TRBJ2-5; no clear D. The CDR3 spans 13 residues. Germline CDR1 and CDR2: SGHDT and YYEEEE. Deletions cut 2 bases from V and 3 bases from J, with 8 bases between. In nucleotides, the CDR3 is TGTGCCAGCAGCTTCTCGCCAGAAGAGACCCAGTACTTC. This translates into CASSFSPEETQYF.

In its sample, this clonotype was seen a few times. The chain combines TRBV9 with TRBJ2-6, with D unresolved. Germline V gene lookup returns CDR1 SGDLS and CDR2 YYNGEE. This CDR3 comprises 14 residues. The V gene lost 6 bases and the J gene lost 2 bases, with 9 bases spanning the gap. The CDR3 DNA sequence: TGTGCCAGCAAGGGCTCCCCTGGGGCCAACGTCCTGACTTTC. Protein sequence: CASKGSPGANVLTF.

This clonotype was detected many times. Its ends do not fully match the called genes, so a read error is possible. The rearrangement uses TRBV2 and TRBJ1-5; TRBD1 might be the D (5 bases). The CDR3 spans 13 residues. Germline CDR1 is SNHLY and CDR2 is FYNNEI. The CDR3 DNA follows: TGTGCCATCAGTAGGGACCGCTATCAGCCCCAGCATTTT. This codes for CAISRDRYQPQHF.

This clonotype was recorded at least ten times. The chain uses TRBV7-2 and TRBJ2-1; 11 bases line up with TRBD2. The V and J ends lost 3 bases and 7 bases, in that order; junction bases with no gene match: 11. The CDR3 is made up of 17 amino acids. The V gene's germline CDR1 is SGHTA and CDR2 FQGNSA. In nucleotides, the CDR3 is TGTGCCAGCAGCTTCGGTAGCGGGAGGGCCCCGGGGAATGAGCAGTTCTTC. Residues: CASSFGSGRAPGNEQFF.